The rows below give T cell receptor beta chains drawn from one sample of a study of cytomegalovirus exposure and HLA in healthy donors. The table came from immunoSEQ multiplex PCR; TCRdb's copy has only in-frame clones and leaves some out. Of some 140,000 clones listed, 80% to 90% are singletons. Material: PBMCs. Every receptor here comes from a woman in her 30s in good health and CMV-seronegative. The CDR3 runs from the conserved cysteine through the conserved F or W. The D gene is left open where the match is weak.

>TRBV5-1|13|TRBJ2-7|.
CASGRAGSYEQYF
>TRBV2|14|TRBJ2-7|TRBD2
CASSASSGGTEQYF
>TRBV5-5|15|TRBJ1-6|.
CASSGGAPDNSPLHF
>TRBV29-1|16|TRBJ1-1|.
CSVDGKVEAKNTEAFF
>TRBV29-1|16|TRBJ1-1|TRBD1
CSVWGGQGAGNTEAFF
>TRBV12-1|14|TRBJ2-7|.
CASSPGTPRCEQYF
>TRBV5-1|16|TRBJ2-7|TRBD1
CASSPWTGGAPRGRYF
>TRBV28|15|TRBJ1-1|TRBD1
CASSTLRQGKIEAFF
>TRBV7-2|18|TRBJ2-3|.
CASSLRGSGQTNTDTQYF
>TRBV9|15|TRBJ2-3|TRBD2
CASSGSGGRTDTQYF
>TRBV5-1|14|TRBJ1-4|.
CASRPAWVEEKLFF
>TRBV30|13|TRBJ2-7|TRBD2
CAWSVGLAYEQYF
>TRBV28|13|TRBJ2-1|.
CASLDFRNNEQFF
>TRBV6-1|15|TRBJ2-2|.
CASSRDTGFTGELFF
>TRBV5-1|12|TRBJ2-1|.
CASRSGYNEQFF
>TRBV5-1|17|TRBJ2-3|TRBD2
CASSPIGLAGAGDTQYF
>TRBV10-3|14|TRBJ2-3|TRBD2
CAISGTTLGDTQYF
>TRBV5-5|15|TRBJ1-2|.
CASTKTVSLGYGYTF
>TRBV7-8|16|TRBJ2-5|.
CASSLRSKINQETQYF
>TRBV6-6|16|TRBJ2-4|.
CASSYAGVGAKNIQYF
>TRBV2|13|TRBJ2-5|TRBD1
CASNTGGRETQYF
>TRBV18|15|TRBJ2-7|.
CASSPRDIQLSEQYF
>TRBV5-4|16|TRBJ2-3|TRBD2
CASSKGLAGVTDTQYF
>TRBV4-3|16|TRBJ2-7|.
CASSQEIYPLSYEQYF
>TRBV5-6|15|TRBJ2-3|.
CASSLRRQGTDTQYF
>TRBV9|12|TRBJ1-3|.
CASSVNQNTIYF
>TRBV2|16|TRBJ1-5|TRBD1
CASSGGQGISNQPQHF
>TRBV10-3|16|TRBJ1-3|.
CAISAQGMGSGNTIYF
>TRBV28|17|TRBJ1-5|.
CASSLYAKGEGNQPQHF
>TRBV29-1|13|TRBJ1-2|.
CSVEGGFNYGYTF
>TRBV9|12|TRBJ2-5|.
CASSVGEGALYF
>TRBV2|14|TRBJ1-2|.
CASSSLRDLYGYTF
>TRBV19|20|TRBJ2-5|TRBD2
CASSIGAGSGLALGWETQYF
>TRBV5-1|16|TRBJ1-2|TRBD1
CASSFSHDRVQDGYTF
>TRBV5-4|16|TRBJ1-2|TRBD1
CASSFGPGQGLYGYTF
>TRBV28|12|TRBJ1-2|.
CASSTDRSKHTF
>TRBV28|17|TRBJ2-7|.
CASSLYSWPAGYYEQYF
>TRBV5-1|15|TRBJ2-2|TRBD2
CASSYGTSDTGELFF
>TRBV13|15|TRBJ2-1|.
CASSSIAGVDNEQFF
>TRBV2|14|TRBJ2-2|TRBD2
CASSEGQRGVELFF
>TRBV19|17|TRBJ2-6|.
CASSIDGRGSGANVLTF
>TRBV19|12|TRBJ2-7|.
CASSPSGYEQYF
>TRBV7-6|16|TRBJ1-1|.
CASSLSDQGRGTEAFF
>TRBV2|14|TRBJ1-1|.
CASSGTKGQGRAFF
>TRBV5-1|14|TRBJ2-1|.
CASSNQGPSNEQFF
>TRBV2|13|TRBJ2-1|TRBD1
CASSITGGHEQFF
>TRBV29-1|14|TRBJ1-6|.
CSVRTGSPNSPLHF
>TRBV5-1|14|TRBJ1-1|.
CASSVQAMNTEAFF